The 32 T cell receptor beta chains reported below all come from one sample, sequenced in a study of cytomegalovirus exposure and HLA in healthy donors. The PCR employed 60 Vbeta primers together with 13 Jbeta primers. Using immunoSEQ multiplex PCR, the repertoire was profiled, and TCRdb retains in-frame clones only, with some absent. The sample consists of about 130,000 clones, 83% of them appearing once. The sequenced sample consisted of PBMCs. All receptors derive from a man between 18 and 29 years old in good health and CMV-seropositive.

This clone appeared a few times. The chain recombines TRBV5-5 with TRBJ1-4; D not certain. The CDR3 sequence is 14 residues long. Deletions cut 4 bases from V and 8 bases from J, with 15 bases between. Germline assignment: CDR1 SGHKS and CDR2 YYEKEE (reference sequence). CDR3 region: CASSDGEDVEKLFF. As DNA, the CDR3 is TGTGCCAGCAGCGATGGGGAGGATGTCGAAAAACTGTTTTTT.

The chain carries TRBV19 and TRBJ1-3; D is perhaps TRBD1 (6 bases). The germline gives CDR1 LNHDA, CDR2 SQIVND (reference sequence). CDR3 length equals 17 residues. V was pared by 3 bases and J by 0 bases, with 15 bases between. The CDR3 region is CASSIEDSIYSGNTIYF. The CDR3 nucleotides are TGTGCCAGTAGTATCGAGGACAGCATTTACTCTGGAAACACCATATATTTT.

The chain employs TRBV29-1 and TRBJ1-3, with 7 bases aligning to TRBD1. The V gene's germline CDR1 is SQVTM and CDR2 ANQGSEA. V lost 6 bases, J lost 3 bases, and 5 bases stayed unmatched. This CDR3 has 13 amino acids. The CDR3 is CSVQGGGGNTIYF. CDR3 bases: TGCAGCGTCCAAGGGGGCGGTGGAAACACCATATATTTT.

In DNA form, the CDR3 reads TGTGCCAGCAGCTTAGAACAGGGGAACACTGAAGCTTTCTTT. Its translation is CASSLEQGNTEAFF. The chain combines TRBV7-9 with TRBJ1-1; D possibly corresponds to TRBD1 (6 bases). Per the germline V gene, CDR1 is SEHNR and CDR2 is FQNEAQ (reference sequence). The CDR3 extends over 14 amino acids. The V and J ends lost 1 base and 1 base respectively, with 7 bases between them.

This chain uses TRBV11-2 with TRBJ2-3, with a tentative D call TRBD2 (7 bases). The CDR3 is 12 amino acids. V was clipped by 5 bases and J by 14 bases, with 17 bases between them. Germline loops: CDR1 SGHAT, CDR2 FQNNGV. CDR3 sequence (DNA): TGTGCCAGCAGCATTCTAGCGGAAGGGGGGTATTTT. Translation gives CASSILAEGGYF.

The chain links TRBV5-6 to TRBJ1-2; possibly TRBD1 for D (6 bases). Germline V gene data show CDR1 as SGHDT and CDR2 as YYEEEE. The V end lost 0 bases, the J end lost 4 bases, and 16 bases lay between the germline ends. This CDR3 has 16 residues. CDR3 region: CASSLDRVLFTYGYTF. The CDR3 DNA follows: TGTGCCAGCAGCTTGGACAGGGTACTCTTTACCTATGGCTACACCTTC.

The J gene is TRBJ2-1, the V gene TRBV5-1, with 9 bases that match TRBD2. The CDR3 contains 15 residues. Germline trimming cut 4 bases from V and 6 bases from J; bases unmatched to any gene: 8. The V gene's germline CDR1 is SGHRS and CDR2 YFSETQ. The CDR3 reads CASSEGLASGNEQFF. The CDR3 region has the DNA TGCGCCAGCAGCGAGGGACTAGCATCGGGCAATGAGCAGTTCTTC.

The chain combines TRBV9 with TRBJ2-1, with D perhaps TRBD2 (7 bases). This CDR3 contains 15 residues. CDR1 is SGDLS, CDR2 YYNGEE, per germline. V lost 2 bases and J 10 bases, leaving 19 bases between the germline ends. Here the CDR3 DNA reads TGTGCCAGCAGCGTGGGCGGGGGCGACTCTAGGGAGCAGTTCTTC. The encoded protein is CASSVGGGDSREQFF. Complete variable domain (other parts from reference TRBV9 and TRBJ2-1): DSGVTQTPKHLITATGQRVTLRCSPRSGDLSVYWYQQSLDQGLQFLIQYYNGEERAKGNILERFSAQQFPDLHSELNLSSLELGDSALYFCASSVGGGDSREQFFGPGTRLTVL.

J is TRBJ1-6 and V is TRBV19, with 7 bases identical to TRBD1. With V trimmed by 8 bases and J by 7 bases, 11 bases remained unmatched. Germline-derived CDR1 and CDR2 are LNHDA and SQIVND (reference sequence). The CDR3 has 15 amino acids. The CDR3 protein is CASSLTGELNSPLHF. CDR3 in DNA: TGTGCCAGTTCGCTCACAGGGGAGTTGAATTCACCCCTCCACTTT.

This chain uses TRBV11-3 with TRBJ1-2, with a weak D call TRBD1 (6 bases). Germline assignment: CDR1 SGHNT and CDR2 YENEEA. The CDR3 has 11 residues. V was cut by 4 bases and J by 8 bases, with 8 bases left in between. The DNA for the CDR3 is TGTGCCAGCAGCTACAGGGACGGCTACACCTTC. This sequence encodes CASSYRDGYTF.

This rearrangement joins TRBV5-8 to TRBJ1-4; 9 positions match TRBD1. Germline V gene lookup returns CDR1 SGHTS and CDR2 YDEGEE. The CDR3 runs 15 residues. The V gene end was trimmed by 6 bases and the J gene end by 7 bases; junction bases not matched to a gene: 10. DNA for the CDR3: TGTGCCAGCAACTACAGGGGGCGGGCGGTTGAAAAACTGTTTTTT. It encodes CASNYRGRAVEKLFF.

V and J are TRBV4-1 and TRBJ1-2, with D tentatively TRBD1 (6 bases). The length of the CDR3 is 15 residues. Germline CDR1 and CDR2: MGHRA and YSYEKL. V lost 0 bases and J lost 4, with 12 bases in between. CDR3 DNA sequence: TGCGCCAGCAGCCAAGAAACAGGGTGGAGCTATGGCTACACCTTC. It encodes CASSQETGWSYGYTF.

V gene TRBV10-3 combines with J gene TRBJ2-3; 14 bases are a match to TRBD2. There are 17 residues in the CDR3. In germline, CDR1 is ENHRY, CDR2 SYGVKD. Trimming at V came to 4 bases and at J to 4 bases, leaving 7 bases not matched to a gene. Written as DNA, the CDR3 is TGTGCCATCAGTGGGGGGGGGACTAGCGGGGGTTCAGATACGCAGTATTTT. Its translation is CAISGGGTSGGSDTQYF.

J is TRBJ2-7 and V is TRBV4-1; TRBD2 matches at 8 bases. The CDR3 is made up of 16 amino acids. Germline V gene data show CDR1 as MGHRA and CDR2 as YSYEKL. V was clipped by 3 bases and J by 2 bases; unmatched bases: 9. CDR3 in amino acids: CASSQVIAGPAYEQYF. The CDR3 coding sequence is TGCGCCAGCAGCCAGGTTATAGCGGGGCCGGCCTACGAGCAGTACTTC.

The CDR3 sequence: CASSVDRGTEAFF. In DNA, the CDR3 is TGTGCCAGCAGCGTAGACAGGGGGACTGAAGCTTTCTTT. This chain uses TRBV9 with TRBJ1-1; 8 bases map to TRBD1. CDR1 SGDLS and CDR2 YYNGEE come from the germline V gene. With V trimmed by 0 bases and J by 5 bases, 0 bases remained unmatched. This CDR3 has 13 residues.

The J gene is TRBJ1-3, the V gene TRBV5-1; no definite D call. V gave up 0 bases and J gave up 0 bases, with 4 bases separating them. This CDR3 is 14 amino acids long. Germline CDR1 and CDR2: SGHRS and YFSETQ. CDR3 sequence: CASSLDSSGNTIYF. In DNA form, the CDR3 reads TGCGCCAGCAGCTTGGACAGCTCTGGAAACACCATATATTTT.

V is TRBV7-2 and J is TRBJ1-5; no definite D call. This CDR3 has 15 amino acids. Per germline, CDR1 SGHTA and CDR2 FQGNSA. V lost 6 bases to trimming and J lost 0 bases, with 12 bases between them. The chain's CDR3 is CASSIFGGSNQPQHF. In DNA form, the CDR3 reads TGTGCCAGCAGTATCTTCGGAGGTAGCAATCAGCCCCAGCATTTT.

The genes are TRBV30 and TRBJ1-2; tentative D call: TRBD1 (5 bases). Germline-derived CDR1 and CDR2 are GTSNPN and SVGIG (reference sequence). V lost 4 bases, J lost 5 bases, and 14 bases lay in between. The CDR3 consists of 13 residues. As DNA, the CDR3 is TGTGCCTGGACACCTGGGGGGAATTATGGCTACACCTTC. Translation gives CAWTPGGNYGYTF.

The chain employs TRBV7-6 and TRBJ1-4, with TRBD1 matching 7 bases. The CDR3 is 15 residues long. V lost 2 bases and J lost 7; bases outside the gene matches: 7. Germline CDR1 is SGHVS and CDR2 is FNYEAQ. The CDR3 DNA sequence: TGTGCCAGCAGCTTATCGAGGGGGCGTTTTGAAAAACTGTTTTTT. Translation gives CASSLSRGRFEKLFF.

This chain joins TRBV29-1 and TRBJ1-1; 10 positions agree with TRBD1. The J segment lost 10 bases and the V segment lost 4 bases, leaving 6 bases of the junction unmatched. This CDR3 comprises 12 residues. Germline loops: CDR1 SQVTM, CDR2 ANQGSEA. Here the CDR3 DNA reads TGCAGCGTTGCGGGACAGGGGTCGGGAGCTTTCTTT. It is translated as CSVAGQGSGAFF.

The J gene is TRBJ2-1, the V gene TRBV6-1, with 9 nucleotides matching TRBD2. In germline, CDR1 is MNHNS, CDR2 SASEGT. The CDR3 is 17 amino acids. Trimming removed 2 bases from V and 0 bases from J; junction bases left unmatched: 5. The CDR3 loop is CASSEILSGGSYNEQFF. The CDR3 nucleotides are TGTGCCAGCAGTGAAATCCTTAGCGGGGGCTCCTACAATGAGCAGTTCTTC.

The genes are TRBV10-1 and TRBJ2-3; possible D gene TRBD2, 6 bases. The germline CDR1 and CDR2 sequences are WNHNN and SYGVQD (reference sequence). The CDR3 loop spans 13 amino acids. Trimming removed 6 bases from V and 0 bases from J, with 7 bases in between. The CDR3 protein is CASSGGSTDTQYF. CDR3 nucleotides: TGCGCCAGCAGCGGGGGAAGCACAGATACGCAGTATTTT.

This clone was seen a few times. DNA for the CDR3: TGTGCCAGCAGTTACTCGGGGGAGGCCGGGGAGCTGTTTTTT. Residues: CASSYSGEAGELFF. The V gene is TRBV6-5, the J gene TRBJ2-2; maybe TRBD2 (6 bases). Trimming removed 0 bases at V and 6 bases at J, with 8 bases between. This CDR3 contains 14 residues. In germline, CDR1 is MNHEY, CDR2 SVGAGI.

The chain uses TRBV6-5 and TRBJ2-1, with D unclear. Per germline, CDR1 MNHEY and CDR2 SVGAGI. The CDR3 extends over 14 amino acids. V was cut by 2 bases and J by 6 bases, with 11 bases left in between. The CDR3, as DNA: TGTGCCAGCAGTTACATAGCCAGTTCCAATGAGCAGTTCTTC. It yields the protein CASSYIASSNEQFF.

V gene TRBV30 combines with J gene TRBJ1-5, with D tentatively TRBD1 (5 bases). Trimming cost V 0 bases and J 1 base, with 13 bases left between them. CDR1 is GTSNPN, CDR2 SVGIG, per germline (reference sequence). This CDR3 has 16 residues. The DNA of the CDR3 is TGTGCCTGGAGTGTACGCCGGGGGAAGAGCAATCAGCCCCAGCATTTT. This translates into CAWSVRRGKSNQPQHF.

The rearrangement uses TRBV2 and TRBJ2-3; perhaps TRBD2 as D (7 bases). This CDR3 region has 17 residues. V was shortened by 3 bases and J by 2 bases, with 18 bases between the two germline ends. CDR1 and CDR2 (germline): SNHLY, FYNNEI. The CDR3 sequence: CASSESEGGAFTDTQYF. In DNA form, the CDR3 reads TGTGCCAGCAGTGAGTCCGAGGGGGGGGCCTTCACAGATACGCAGTATTTT.

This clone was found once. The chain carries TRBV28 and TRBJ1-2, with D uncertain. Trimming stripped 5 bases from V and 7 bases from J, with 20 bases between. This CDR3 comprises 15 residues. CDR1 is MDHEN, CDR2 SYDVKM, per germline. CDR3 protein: CASSLLDFKNIGYTF. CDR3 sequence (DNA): TGTGCCAGCAGTCTCTTGGACTTTAAAAATATTGGCTACACCTTC.

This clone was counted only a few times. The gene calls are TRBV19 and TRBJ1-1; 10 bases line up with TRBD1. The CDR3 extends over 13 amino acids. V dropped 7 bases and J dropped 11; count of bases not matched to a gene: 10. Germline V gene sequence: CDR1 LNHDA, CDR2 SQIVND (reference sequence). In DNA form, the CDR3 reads TGTGCCAGTAAGGGACAGGGGAGAGGGAAGGCTTTCTTT. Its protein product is CASKGQGRGKAFF. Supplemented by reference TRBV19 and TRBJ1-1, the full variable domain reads DGGITQSPKYLFRKEGQNVTLSCEQNLNHDAMYWYRQDPGQGLRLIYYSQIVNDFQKGDIAEGYSVSREKKESFPLTVTSAQKNPTAFYLCASKGQGRGKAFFGQGTRLTVV.

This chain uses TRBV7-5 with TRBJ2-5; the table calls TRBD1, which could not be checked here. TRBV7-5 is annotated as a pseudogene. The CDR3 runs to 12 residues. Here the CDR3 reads CAVGRPLETQYF. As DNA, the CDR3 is TGTGCCGTGGGCAGGCCCCTGGAGACCCAGTACTTC.

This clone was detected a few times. CDR3 nucleotide sequence: TGTGCCAGCAGTTTCTCCACATCGACCGGGGAGCTGTTTTTT. Its protein is CASSFSTSTGELFF. V is TRBV27 and J is TRBJ2-2; D unclear. Germline V CDR1 and CDR2: MNHEY, SMNVEV (reference sequence). V was trimmed by 3 bases and J by 5 bases, leaving 10 bases between them. This CDR3 comprises 14 residues.

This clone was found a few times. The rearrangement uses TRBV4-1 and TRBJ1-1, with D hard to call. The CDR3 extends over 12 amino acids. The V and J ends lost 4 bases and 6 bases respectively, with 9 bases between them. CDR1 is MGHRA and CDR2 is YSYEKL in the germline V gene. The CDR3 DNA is TGCGCCAGCAGCCCAGGTAGGTCTGAAGCTTTCTTT. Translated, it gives CASSPGRSEAFF.

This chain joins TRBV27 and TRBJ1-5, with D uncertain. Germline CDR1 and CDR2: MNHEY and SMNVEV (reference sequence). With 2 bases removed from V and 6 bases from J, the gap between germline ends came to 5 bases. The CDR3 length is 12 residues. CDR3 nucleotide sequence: TGTGCCAGCAGTTTAAGAGGTCAGCCCCAGCATTTT. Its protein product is CASSLRGQPQHF.